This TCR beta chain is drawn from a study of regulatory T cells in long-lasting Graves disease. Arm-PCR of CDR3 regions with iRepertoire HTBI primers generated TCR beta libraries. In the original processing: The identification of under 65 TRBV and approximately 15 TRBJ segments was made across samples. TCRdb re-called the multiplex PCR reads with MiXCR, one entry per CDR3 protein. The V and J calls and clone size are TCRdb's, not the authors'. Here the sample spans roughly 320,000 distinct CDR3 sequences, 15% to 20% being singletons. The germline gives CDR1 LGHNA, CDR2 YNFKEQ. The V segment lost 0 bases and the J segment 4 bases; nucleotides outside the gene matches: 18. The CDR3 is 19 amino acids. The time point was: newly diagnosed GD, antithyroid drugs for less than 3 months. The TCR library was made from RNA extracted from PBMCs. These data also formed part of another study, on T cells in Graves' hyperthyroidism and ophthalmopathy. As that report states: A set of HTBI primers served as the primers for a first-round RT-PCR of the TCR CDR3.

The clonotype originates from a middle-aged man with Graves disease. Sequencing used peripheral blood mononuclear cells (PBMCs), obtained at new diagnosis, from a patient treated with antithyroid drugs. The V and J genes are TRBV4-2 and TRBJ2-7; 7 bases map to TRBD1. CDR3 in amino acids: CASSQDVIGTASRAYEQYF. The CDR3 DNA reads TGTGCCAGCAGCCAAGACGTTATCGGGACAGCCTCACGAGCGTACGAGCAGTACTTC.